Below are 9 T cell receptor beta chains sequenced from a single sample in a study of cytomegalovirus exposure and HLA in healthy donors. It was with 60 Vbeta and 13 Jbeta primers that the PCR ran. TCRdb keeps only in-frame clones here, not all; method: immunoSEQ multiplex PCR. The sample consists of about 140,000 clones, approximately 82% of them appearing once. Sequenced: PBMCs. All receptors come from a man aged 25 to 40 in good health and CMV-seropositive.

The genes are TRBV11-3 and TRBJ2-1; D remains ambiguous. In germline, CDR1 is SGHNT, CDR2 YENEEA. CDR3 length: 14 residues. V was pared by 1 base and J by 10 bases, with 14 bases between. The CDR3 reads CASSLASSVGEQFF. The CDR3 nucleotides read TGTGCCAGCAGCTTAGCGTCCTCGGTCGGGGAGCAGTTCTTC.

The chain employs TRBV5-4 and TRBJ1-1; D possibly corresponds to TRBD1 (5 bases). The CDR3 sequence is 14 residues long. Germline assignment: CDR1 SGHNT and CDR2 YYREEE (reference sequence). The ends were cut back, 2 bases at V and 1 base at J, with 9 bases in the middle. This CDR3 is CASSLGVGNTEAFF. The CDR3 DNA is TGTGCCAGCAGCTTAGGGGTGGGGAACACTGAAGCTTTCTTT.

This clone has a handful of counts. V usage is TRBV19 and J usage is TRBJ2-1; D is ambiguous. The germline V and J ends were trimmed by 4 bases and 2 bases, with 6 bases remaining between them. The germline CDR1 and CDR2 sequences are LNHDA and SQIVND (reference sequence). The CDR3 runs to 13 residues. The chain's CDR3 is CASSTLAYNEQFF. The DNA for the CDR3 is TGTGCCAGTAGTACCCTAGCCTACAATGAGCAGTTCTTC. The full variable domain, completed using reference TRBV19 and TRBJ2-1, is DGGITQSPKYLFRKEGQNVTLSCEQNLNHDAMYWYRQDPGQGLRLIYYSQIVNDFQKGDIAEGYSVSREKKESFPLTVTSAQKNPTAFYLCASSTLAYNEQFFGPGTRLTVL.

The table lists this clone with a few counts. V gene TRBV7-9 combines with J gene TRBJ1-4, with a tentative D call TRBD1 (6 bases). Trimming removed 6 bases at V and 5 bases at J, with 16 bases between. In germline, CDR1 is SEHNR, CDR2 FQNEAQ (reference sequence). The CDR3 is 15 residues long. This chain's CDR3 is CASRDHGQQNEKLFF. In nucleotides, the CDR3 is TGTGCCAGCAGGGACCACGGACAGCAGAATGAAAAACTGTTTTTT.

This clone was detected only a few times. V is TRBV5-1 and J is TRBJ1-1; no clear D. This CDR3 is built from 15 residues. V dropped 0 bases and J dropped 0 bases, with 9 bases sitting between them. Germline V CDR1 and CDR2: SGHRS, YFSETQ. The CDR3 DNA follows: TGCGCCAGCAGCTTGGCGGGGTTCATGAACACTGAAGCTTTCTTT. Its protein is CASSLAGFMNTEAFF.

This sequence joins TRBV10-2 and TRBJ2-7; tentatively, D is TRBD2 (6 bases). Trimming left V 6 bases short and J 2 bases short, with 14 bases between. Germline CDR1 WSHSY, CDR2 SAAADI. This CDR3 has 14 residues. The DNA of the CDR3 is TGCGCCAGCAGGGCCGGGCGGGGTACCTACGAGCAGTACTTC. It specifies CASRAGRGTYEQYF.

The CDR3 is CASTAGGLQEKLFF. CDR3 DNA sequence: TGTGCCAGCACCGCGGGGGGACTACAAGAAAAACTGTTTTTT. The chain is built from TRBV28 and TRBJ1-4; tentatively, D is TRBD1 (5 bases). CDR3 length: 14 residues. V shed 7 bases and J shed 8 bases, with 17 bases lying between them. Germline CDR1 reads MDHEN; CDR2 reads SYDVKM. The whole variable domain, filled in from reference TRBV28 and TRBJ1-4, reads DVKVTQSSRYLVKRTGEKVFLECVQDMDHENMFWYRQDPGLGLRLIYFSYDVKMKEKGDIPEGYSVSREKKERFSLILESASTNQTSMYLCASTAGGLQEKLFFGSGTQLSVL.

This chain uses TRBV4-1 with TRBJ2-5, with 15 nucleotides matching TRBD2. Germline loops: CDR1 MGHRA, CDR2 YSYEKL. The CDR3 is made up of 19 amino acids. Trimming cost V 1 base and J 5 bases; bases outside gene matches: 11. CDR3 bases: TGCGCCAGCAGCCAAGGAGGACTAGCGGGGGGGCTTGGAAGGGAGACCCAGTACTTC. Amino acid sequence: CASSQGGLAGGLGRETQYF.

The chain links TRBV5-4 to TRBJ1-1; 7 nucleotides match TRBD1. Germline values: CDR1 SGHNT, CDR2 YYREEE (reference sequence). The V gene end was trimmed by 3 bases and the J gene end by 11 bases; junction bases not matched to a gene: 10. The CDR3 covers 13 residues. The CDR3 spells CASSSQGVAAAFF. The CDR3 nucleotides are TGTGCCAGCAGCTCCCAGGGGGTCGCGGCGGCTTTCTTT.